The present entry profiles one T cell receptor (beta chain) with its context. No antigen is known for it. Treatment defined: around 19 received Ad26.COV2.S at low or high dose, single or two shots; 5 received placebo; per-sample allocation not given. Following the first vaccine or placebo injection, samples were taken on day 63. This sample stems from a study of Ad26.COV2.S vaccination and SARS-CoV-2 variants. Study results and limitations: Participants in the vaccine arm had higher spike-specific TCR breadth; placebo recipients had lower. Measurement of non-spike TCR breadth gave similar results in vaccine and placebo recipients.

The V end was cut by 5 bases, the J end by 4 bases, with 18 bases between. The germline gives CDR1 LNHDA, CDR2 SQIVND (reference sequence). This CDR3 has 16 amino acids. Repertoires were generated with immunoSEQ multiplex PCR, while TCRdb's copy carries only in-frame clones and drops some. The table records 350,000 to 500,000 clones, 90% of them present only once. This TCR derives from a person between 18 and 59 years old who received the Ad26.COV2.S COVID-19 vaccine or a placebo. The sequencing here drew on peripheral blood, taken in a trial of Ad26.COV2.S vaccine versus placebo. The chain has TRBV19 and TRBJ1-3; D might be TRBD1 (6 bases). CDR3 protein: CASSVGAVLGGNTIYF. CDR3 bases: TGTGCCAGTAGTGTGGGGGCCGTCCTGGGAGGAAACACCATATATTTT.